These T cell receptor beta chains were read from a single sample in a study of T cells in Graves' hyperthyroidism and ophthalmopathy. TCRdb used MiXCR to reprocess the multiplex PCR reads, holding one entry per CDR3 protein. The sample yields more than 150,000 distinct CDR3 sequences, about 18% seen once. The specimen was blood. These receptors were collected from a woman between 50 and 59 years old with Graves' hyperthyroidism. The CDR3 runs from the conserved cysteine through the conserved F or W. Fields, in order: V gene, clone size, J gene, D gene, CDR3 DNA, CDR3 protein. D genes are given only for firm matches. Expanded clones are given a class, and other clones once, few, many or no size at all.

TRBV15	.	TRBJ2-7	TRBD1	TGTGCCACCAGTACAGGGGTTCGTTACGAGCAGTACTTC	CATSTGVRYEQYF
TRBV12-3/TRBV12-4	many	TRBJ2-3	.	TGTGCCAGCAGTTTAAACGGAGGTACGCAGTATTTT	CASSLNGGTQYF
TRBV4-2	.	TRBJ2-1	.	TGTGCCAGCAGCCAAGAAGGCCAGCCCATTAATGAGCAGTTCTTC	CASSQEGQPINEQFF
TRBV5-1	.	TRBJ2-7	TRBD1	TGCGCCAGCAGCGTGACAGGGGGGAACTACGAGCAGTACTTC	CASSVTGGNYEQYF
TRBV7-9	many	TRBJ2-7	TRBD1	TGTGCCAGCAGCTTTGGGACAGGGGAATCCGAGCAGTACTTC	CASSFGTGESEQYF
TRBV6-1	many	TRBJ1-5	TRBD1	TGTGCCAGCAGACCCGACAGGGAATATACCCAGCCCCAGCATTTT	CASRPDREYTQPQHF
TRBV20-1	.	TRBJ1-5	.	TGCAGTGCTGCCGGGGTTTATAGCAATCAGCCCCAGCATTTT	CSAAGVYSNQPQHF
TRBV2	many	TRBJ1-4	.	TGTGCCAGCAATGGGGGAATGGGCAATGAAAAACTGTTTTTT	CASNGGMGNEKLFF
TRBV6-1	many	TRBJ1-4	.	TGTGCCAGCAGGCTGGTGGCCAGAGCAGCAACTAATGAAAAACTGTTTTTT	CASRLVARAATNEKLFF
TRBV29-1	.	TRBJ2-2	.	TGCAGCGTTGAGGAGTGGGGGAACACCGGGGAGCTGTTTTTT	CSVEEWGNTGELFF
TRBV6-1	.	TRBJ1-3	.	TGTGCCAGCAGTGAGGTCCCCCCAAGCTCTGGAAACACCATATATTTT	CASSEVPPSSGNTIYF
TRBV6-5	many	TRBJ1-5	.	TGTGCCAGCAGTTACTCACGGTTTAATCAGCCCCAGCATTTT	CASSYSRFNQPQHF
TRBV11-2	.	TRBJ1-4	TRBD1	TGTGCCAGCAGGTACAGTGGGACAGGTGATGAAAAACTGTTTTTT	CASRYSGTGDEKLFF
TRBV12-3/TRBV12-4	many	TRBJ1-1	.	TGTGCCAGCATTAGGGGGGCGCTGGACACTGAAGCTTTCTTT	CASIRGALDTEAFF
TRBV5-6	.	TRBJ1-5	.	TGTGCCAGCAGCTTGGGGGGGAGCAATCGGCCCCAGCATTTT	CASSLGGSNRPQHF
TRBV27	many	TRBJ2-7	TRBD1	TGTGCCAGCAGTTCCGTGACAGGGGCCTACGAGCAGTACTTC	CASSSVTGAYEQYF
TRBV28	.	TRBJ2-2	.	TGTGCCAGCAGCGTCCCCGGGACCGGGGAGCTGTTTTTT	CASSVPGTGELFF
TRBV5-8	many	TRBJ1-1	.	TGTGCCAGCAGCTGGGGTGGACGGGCGGTGGCTTTCTTT	CASSWGGRAVAFF
TRBV14	many	TRBJ1-1	.	TGTGCCAGCAGTTTCGGTCTGAACACTGAAGCTTTCTTT	CASSFGLNTEAFF
TRBV12-3/TRBV12-4	many	TRBJ1-4	.	TGTGCCAGCAGTCGAGGACAGTTAACTAATGAAAAACTGTTTTTT	CASSRGQLTNEKLFF
TRBV18	.	TRBJ2-7	.	TGTGCCGGCTCACCACGGGACCTGGGCCACGAGCAGTACTTC	CAGSPRDLGHEQYF
TRBV7-3	many	TRBJ1-2	.	TGTGCCAGCAGCTTAAATTCAGGAAATGGCTACACCTTC	CASSLNSGNGYTF
TRBV6-4	.	TRBJ2-3	.	TGTGCCAGCAGTGGGACAGACACAGATACGCAGTATTTT	CASSGTDTDTQYF
TRBV7-2	many	TRBJ1-1	.	TGTGCCAGCAGCCTAAAGTGGGGCACTGAAGCTTTCTTT	CASSLKWGTEAFF
TRBV5-8	.	TRBJ1-2	TRBD1	TGTGCCAGCAGCTTGGGACAGGGGAGAGTCTATGGCTACACCTTC	CASSLGQGRVYGYTF
TRBV7-9	many	TRBJ2-1	TRBD2	TGTGCCAGCAGCTTTAGCGGGGGAGACAATGAGCAGTTCTTC	CASSFSGGDNEQFF
TRBV6-1	.	TRBJ1-3	.	TGTGCCAGCAGTGAAGTGGTGGTACCCATATATTTT	CASSEVVVPIYF
TRBV5-5	few	TRBJ2-7	.	TGTGCCAGCAGCTTGGTGGGCAGCTCCTACGAGCAGTACTTC	CASSLVGSSYEQYF
TRBV3-1	.	TRBJ2-7	.	TGTGCCAGCAGCCAGGGTCCGGACGAGCAGTACTTC	CASSQGPDEQYF